The clone carrying this TCR beta chain was detected only a few times. As yet, its antigen is unknown. TCRdb re-analysed the RT-PCR reads in MiXCR, keeping a single row per CDR3 protein. This sample yields 550,000 to 800,000 distinct CDR3 sequences, of which approximately 13% are seen a single time; less than 7% belongs to the top ten. The sample belongs to a study of response to subunit inactivated influenza vaccine. Regarding the study as a whole: Few additional T cells are recruited per seasonal influenza vaccination, authors suggested.

CDR3 length: 15 residues. Trimming cost V 4 bases and J 0 bases; bases outside gene matches: 4. Looked up from germline, CDR1 is SGHRS and CDR2 is YFSETQ. The rearrangement uses TRBV5-1 and TRBJ2-1, with TRBD2 matching over 7 bases. The clonotype originates from a man between 45 and 60 years old who received an inactivated influenza vaccine. This specimen consisted of PBMCs from blood, obtained approximately 15 days before vaccination. Here the CDR3 reads CASSRGVSSYNEQFF. The CDR3 bases are TGCGCCAGCAGCCGGGGGGTCAGCTCCTACAATGAGCAGTTCTTC.